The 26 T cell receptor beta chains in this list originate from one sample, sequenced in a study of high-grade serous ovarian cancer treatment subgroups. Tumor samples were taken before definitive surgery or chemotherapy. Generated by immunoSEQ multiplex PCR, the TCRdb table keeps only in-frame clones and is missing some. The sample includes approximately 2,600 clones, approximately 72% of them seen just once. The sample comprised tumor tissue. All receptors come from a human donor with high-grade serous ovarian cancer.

CDR3 residues: CSVLTTDSSYEQYF. CDR3 bases: TGCAGCGTTTTAACGACGGACAGCTCCTACGAGCAGTACTTC. This chain connects TRBV29-1 to TRBJ2-7; tentative D call: TRBD1 (6 bases). Germline-derived CDR1 and CDR2 are SQVTM and ANQGSEA. The CDR3 has 14 amino acids. The germline V and J ends were trimmed by 5 bases and 0 bases, with 14 bases remaining between them.

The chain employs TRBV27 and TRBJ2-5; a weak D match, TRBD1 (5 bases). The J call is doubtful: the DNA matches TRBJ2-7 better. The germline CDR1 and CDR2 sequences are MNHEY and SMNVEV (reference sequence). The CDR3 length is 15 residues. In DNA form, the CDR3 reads TGTGCCAGCAGTTCCCTAGGGGCCGGCGCCTACGAGCAGTACTTC. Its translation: CASSSLGAGAYEQYF.

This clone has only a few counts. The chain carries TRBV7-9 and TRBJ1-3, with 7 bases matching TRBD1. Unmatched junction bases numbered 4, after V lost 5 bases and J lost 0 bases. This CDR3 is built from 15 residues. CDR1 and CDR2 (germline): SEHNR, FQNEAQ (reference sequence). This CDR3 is CASSPTGSSGNTIYF. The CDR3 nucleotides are TGTGCCAGCAGCCCGACAGGGAGCTCTGGAAACACCATATATTTT.

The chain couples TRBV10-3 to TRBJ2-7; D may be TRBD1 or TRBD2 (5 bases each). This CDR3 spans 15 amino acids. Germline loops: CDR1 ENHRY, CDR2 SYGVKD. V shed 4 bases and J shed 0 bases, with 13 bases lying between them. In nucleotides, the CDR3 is TGTGCCATCAGTGCCCGGGACGGTCTCTCCTACGAGCAGTACTTC. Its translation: CAISARDGLSYEQYF.

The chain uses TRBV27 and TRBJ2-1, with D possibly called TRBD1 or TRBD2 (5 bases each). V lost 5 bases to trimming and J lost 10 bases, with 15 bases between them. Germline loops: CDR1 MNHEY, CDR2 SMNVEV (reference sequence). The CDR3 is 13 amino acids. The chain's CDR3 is CASSGGPAREQFF. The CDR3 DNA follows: TGTGCCAGCAGTGGGGGACCAGCGCGAGAGCAGTTCTTC.

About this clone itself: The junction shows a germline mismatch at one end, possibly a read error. The CDR3 here is CASRLGPLNSPLHF. The CDR3 nucleotides are TGTGCCAGCAGATTAGGGCCACTTAATTCACCCCTCCACTTT. The V call is TRBV13, the J call TRBJ1-6; D is ambiguous. Germline-derived CDR1 and CDR2 are PRHDT and FYEKMQ (reference sequence). CDR3 length: 14 amino acids.

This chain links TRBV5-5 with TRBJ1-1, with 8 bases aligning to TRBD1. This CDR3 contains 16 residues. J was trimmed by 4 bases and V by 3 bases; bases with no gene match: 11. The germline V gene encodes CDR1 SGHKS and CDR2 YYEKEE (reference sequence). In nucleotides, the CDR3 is TGTGCCAGCAGCTGGGCCCCACAGGGGGGAGGCACTGAAGCTTTCTTT. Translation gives CASSWAPQGGGTEAFF.

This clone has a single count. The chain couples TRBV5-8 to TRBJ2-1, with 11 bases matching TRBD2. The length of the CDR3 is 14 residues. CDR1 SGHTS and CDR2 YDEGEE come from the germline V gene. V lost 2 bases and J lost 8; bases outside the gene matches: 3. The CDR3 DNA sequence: TGTGCCAGCAGCTTTAGCGGGGGGGCAGATGAGCAGTTCTTC. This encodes CASSFSGGADEQFF. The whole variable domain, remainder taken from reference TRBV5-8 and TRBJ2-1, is EAGVTQSPTHLIKTRGQQATLRCSPISGHTSVYWYQQALGLGLQFLLWYDEGEERNRGNFPPRFSGRQFPNYSSELNVNALELEDSALYLCASSFSGGADEQFFGPGTRLTVL.

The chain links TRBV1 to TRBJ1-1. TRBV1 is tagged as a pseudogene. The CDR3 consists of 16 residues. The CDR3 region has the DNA TGCACCAGCAGCCAACAAGACGGCTGTTGGGGCACTGAAGCTTTCTTT. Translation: CTSSQQDGCWGTEAFF.

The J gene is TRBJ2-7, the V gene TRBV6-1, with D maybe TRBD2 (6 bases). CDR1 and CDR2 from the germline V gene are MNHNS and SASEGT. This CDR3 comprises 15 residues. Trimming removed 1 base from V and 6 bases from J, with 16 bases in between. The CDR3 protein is CASSEEWSGGCEQYF. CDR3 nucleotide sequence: TGTGCCAGCAGTGAAGAGTGGTCCGGGGGATGCGAGCAGTACTTC.

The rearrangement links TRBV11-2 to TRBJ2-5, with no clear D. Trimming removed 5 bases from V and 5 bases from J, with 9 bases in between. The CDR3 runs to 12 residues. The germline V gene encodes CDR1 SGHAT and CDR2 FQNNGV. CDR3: CASSVGSETQYF. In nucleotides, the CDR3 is TGTGCCAGCAGCGTGGGTTCGGAGACCCAGTACTTC.

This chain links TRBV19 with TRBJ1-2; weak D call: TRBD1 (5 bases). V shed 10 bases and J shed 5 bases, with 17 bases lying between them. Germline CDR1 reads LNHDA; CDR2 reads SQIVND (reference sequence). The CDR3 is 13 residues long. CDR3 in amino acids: CATSTAEGYGYTF. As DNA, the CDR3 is TGTGCCACCTCGACAGCGGAGGGGTATGGCTACACCTTC.

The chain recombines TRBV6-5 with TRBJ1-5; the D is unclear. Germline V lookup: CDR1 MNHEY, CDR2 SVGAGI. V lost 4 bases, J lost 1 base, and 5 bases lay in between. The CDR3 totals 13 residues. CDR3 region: CASSLMSNQPQHF. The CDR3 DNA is TGTGCCAGCAGTTTAATGAGCAATCAGCCCCAGCATTTT.

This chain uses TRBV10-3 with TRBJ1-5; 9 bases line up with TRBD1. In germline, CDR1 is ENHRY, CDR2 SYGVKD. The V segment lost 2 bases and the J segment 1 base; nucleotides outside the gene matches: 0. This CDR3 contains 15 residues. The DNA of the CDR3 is TGTGCCATCAGTGAGGGACAGGGGAGCAATCAGCCCCAGCATTTT. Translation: CAISEGQGSNQPQHF.

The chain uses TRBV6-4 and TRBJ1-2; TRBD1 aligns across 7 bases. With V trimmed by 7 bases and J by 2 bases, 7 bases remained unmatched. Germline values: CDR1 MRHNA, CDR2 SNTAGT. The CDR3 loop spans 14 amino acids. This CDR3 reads CASIDRVRNYGYTF. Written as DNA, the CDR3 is TGTGCCAGCATAGACAGGGTACGGAACTATGGCTACACCTTC.

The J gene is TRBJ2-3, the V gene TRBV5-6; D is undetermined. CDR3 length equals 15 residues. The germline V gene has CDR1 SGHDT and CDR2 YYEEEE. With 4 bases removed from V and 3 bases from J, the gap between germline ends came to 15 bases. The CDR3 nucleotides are TGTGCCAGCAGCCTGAATAGTTTCCCTACAGATACGCAGTATTTT. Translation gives CASSLNSFPTDTQYF.

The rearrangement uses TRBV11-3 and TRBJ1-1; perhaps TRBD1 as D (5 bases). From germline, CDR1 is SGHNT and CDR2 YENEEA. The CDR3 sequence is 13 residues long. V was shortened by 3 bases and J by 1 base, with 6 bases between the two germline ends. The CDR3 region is CASSFQGNTEAFF. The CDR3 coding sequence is TGTGCCAGCAGCTTCCAGGGGAACACTGAAGCTTTCTTT.

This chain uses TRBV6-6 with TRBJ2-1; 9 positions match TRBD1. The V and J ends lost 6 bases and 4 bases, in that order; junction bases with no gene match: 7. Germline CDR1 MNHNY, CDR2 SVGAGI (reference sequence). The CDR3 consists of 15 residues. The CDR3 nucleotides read TGTGCCAGCAGCCTACAGGGGGCCTCTTACAATGAGCAGTTCTTC. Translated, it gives CASSLQGASYNEQFF.

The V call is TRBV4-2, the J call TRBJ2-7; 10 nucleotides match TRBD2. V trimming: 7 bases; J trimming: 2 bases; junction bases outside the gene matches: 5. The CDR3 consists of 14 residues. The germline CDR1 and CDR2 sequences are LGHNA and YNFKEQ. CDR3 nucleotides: TGTGCCAGCACCTTAGCGGGGGGCGCCTACGAGCAGTACTTC. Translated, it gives CASTLAGGAYEQYF.

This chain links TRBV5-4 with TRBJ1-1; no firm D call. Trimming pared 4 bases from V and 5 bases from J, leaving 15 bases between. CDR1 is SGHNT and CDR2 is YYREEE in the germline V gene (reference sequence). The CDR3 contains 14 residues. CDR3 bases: TGTGCCAGCAGCCCTGGGGATCGAGGGACTGAAGCTTTCTTT. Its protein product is CASSPGDRGTEAFF.

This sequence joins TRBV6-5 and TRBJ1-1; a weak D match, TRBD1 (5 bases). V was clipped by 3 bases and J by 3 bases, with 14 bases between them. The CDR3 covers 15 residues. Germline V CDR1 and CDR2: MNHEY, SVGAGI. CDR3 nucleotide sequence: TGTGCCAGCAGTTATCGCGGGGCGCGGGACACTGAAGCTTTCTTT. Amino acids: CASSYRGARDTEAFF.

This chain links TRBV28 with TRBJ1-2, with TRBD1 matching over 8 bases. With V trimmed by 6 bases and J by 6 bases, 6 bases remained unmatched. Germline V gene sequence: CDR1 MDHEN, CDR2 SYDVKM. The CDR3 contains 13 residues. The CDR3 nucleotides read TGTGCCAGCAGACAGGGGGGGAAGGATGGCTACACCTTC. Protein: CASRQGGKDGYTF.

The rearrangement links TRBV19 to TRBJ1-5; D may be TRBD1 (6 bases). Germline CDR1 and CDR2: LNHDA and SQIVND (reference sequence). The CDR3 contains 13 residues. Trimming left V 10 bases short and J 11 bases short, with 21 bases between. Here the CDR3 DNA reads TGTGCCACCTCGGGACACGGACTAGGGTCCCAGCATTTT. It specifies CATSGHGLGSQHF.

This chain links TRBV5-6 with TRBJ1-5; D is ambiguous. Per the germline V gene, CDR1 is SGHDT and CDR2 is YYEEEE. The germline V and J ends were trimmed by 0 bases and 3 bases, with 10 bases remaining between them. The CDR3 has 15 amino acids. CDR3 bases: TGTGCCAGCAGCTTGGGGCAGATTTACAATCAGCCCCAGCATTTT. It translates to CASSLGQIYNQPQHF.

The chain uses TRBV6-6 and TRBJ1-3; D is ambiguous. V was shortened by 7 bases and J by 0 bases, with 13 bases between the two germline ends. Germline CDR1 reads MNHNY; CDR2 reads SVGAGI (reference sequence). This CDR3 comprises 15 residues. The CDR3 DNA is TGTGCCAGCACCATGAAGTGGAGCTCTGGAAACACCATATATTTT. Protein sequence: CASTMKWSSGNTIYF.

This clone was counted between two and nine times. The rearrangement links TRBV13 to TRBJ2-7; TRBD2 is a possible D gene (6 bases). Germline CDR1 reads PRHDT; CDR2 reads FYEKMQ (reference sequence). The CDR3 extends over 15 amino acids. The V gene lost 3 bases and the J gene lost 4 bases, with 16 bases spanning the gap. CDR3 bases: TGTGCCAGCAGCTTGCGGATCAAGGGGACTTACGAGCAGTACTTC. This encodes CASSLRIKGTYEQYF.